This T cell receptor beta chain was identified during a study of radiation and T cells in renal cell carcinoma. On the study more broadly: Nephrectomy followed 15 Gy stereotactic body radiation by 4 weeks. Study-wide results and limits: Top tumor clonotypes rose in blood 2 weeks post-radiation, then contracted. Baseline intratumoral clonotype presence is unknown without pretreatment biopsies.

CDR1 MNHNY and CDR2 SVGAGI come from the germline V gene (reference sequence). V shed 4 bases and J shed 8 bases, with 8 bases lying between them. The CDR3 covers 11 residues. Time point defined: baseline pretreatment blood. Treatment described: 15 Gy SBRT to primary tumor, nephrectomy 4 weeks later. Blood was sampled at baseline, 2 weeks and 4 weeks after SBRT. In regard to this clone: No antigen is known for it.

The method was immunoSEQ multiplex PCR; TCRdb's version includes in-frame clones alone and lacks a portion of them. Altogether 90,000 to 100,000 clones are present, 86% being singletons, with the ten largest covering 7.5% to 8.5%. The sequencing here drew on blood, taken from a patient whose treatment included radiotherapy and nephrectomy. The TCR comes from a man in his forties or fifties with renal cell carcinoma. The rearrangement uses TRBV6-6 and TRBJ1-1; D might be TRBD1 (5 bases). Here the CDR3 reads CASSLGGEAFF. CDR3 coding DNA: TGTGCCAGCAGTTTGGGGGGAGAAGCTTTCTTT.